A single sample gave rise to the 4 T cell receptor beta chains below, sequenced in a study of beta chain features in type 1 diabetes. What was sequenced were expressed TCRB transcripts, since all of the isolated RNA had been reverse transcribed. Measured with immunoSEQ multiplex PCR; TCRdb has only the in-frame clones, and not every one. The sample shows hundreds of thousands of clones, roughly 13% of them seen only once. What these receptors recognize is not known. Study outcomes and limitations: People with Type 1 diabetes carried modestly yet significantly shorter TCRB CDR3s in all four CD4+ subsets.

Input material: naive CD4+ T cells from blood. The receptors here all came from a man between 18 and 35 years old with type 1 diabetes.

V and J are TRBV28 and TRBJ1-2; 10 positions agree with TRBD1. The CDR3 consists of 15 residues. V lost 7 bases, J lost 4 bases, and 9 bases stayed unmatched. The germline gives CDR1 MDHEN, CDR2 SYDVKM. The CDR3 here is CASNRDRGGGYGYTF. CDR3 in DNA: TGTGCCAGCAACCGGGACAGGGGCGGAGGCTATGGCTACACCTTC.

The chain combines TRBV5-1 with TRBJ2-2; D might be TRBD1 (6 bases). The V end was cut by 4 bases, the J end by 6 bases, with 13 bases between. The germline CDR1 and CDR2 sequences are SGHRS and YFSETQ. This CDR3 has 14 amino acids. The CDR3 sequence: CASSPGHTAGELFF. CDR3 sequence (DNA): TGCGCCAGCAGCCCGGGACATACCGCCGGGGAGCTGTTTTTT.

This clone occurred a few times. J is TRBJ1-3 and V is TRBV15, with 8 bases identical to TRBD1. The CDR3 is 15 amino acids. V dropped 8 bases and J dropped 4; count of bases not matched to a gene: 10. CDR1 is LNHNV and CDR2 is YYDKDF in the germline V gene (reference sequence). The CDR3 region is CATDPGGAGGNTIYF. The CDR3 nucleotides read TGTGCCACCGACCCAGGGGGCGCAGGGGGAAACACCATATATTTT.

The V and J genes are TRBV9 and TRBJ2-3; possibly TRBD2 for D (6 bases). Germline V CDR1 and CDR2: SGDLS, YYNGEE. Trimming stripped 1 base from V and 2 bases from J, with 11 bases between. This CDR3 is built from 15 residues. CDR3: CASSVLEGATDTQYF. Here the CDR3 DNA reads TGTGCCAGCAGCGTATTGGAGGGCGCCACAGATACGCAGTATTTT.